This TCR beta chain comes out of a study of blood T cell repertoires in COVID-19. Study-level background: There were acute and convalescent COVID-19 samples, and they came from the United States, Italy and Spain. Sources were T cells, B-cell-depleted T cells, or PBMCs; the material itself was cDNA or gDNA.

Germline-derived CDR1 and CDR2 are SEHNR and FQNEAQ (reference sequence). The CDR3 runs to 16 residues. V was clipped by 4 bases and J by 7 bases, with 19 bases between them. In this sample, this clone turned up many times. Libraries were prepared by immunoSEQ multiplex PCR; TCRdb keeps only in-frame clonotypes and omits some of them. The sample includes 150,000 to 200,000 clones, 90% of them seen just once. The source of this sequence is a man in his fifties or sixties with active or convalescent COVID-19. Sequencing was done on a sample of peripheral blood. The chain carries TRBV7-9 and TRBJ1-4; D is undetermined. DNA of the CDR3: TGTGCCAGCAGCTACCCGGCGGGTTTTACTGGTGAAAAACTGTTTTTT. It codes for CASSYPAGFTGEKLFF.